This TCR beta chain was sequenced in a study of blood T cell repertoires in COVID-19. Source study methods: Amplifying reference gene primers gave estimates of nucleated cell counts. The data were produced by immunoSEQ multiplex PCR, yet TCRdb's version contains in-frame clones alone and is incomplete. D and trimming were read from the DNA, whereas the V and J calls and clone size are those reported in that table. The data contain under 200,000 clones, around 90% of them singletons. The CDR3 spans 13 residues. CDR1 and CDR2 from the germline V gene are SGHAT and FQNNGV. The germline V and J ends were trimmed by 5 bases and 11 bases, with 16 bases remaining between them.

The chain carries TRBV11-2 and TRBJ1-5; D gene ambiguous. Sequencing input: peripheral blood. This TCR was recovered from a man aged 45 to 65 with acute or convalescent COVID-19. The DNA for the CDR3 is TGTGCCAGCAGCCAGGCCGACCAGGCGACCCAGCATTTT. This sequence encodes CASSQADQATQHF.